Here is one T cell receptor beta chain with its context. Its antigen is not known. Profiling relied on immunoSEQ multiplex PCR, and the TCRdb table lists in-frame clones only, not all of them. The sample has more than 95,000 clones, roughly nine tenths seen once. The data derive from a study of T cell responses to AZD1222 COVID-19 vaccine. General observations from the study: Every sample of the repertoires postdated the peak T cell response. Clonal diversity was possibly underestimated, and white British individuals and females predominated among donors.

The germline gives CDR1 LNHDA, CDR2 SQIVND (reference sequence). The CDR3 has 15 residues. V was clipped by 5 bases and J by 7 bases; unmatched bases: 11. This clonotype originated in an adult in good health. This material consisted of peripheral blood, taken on day 0 of AZD1222 vaccination. V is TRBV19 and J is TRBJ1-5; 7 bases are a match to TRBD1. In DNA, the CDR3 is TGTGCCAGTAGTGCCCGACAGGGATCGATGCAGCCCCAGCATTTT. This translates into CASSARQGSMQPQHF. Variable domain in full (rest from reference TRBV19 and TRBJ1-5): DGGITQSPKYLFRKEGQNVTLSCEQNLNHDAMYWYRQDPGQGLRLIYYSQIVNDFQKGDIAEGYSVSREKKESFPLTVTSAQKNPTAFYLCASSARQGSMQPQHFGDGTRLSIL.